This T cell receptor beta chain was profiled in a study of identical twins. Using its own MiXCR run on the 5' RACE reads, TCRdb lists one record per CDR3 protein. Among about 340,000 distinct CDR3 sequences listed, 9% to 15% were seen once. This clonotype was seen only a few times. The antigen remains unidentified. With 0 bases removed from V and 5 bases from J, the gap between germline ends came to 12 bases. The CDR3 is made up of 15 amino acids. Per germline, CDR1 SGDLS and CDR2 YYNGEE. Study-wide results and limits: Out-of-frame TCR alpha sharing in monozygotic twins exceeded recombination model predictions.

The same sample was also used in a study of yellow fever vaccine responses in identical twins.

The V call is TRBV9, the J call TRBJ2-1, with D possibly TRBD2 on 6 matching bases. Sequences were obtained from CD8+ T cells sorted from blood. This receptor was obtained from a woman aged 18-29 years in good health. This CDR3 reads CASSVVGEVNNEQFF. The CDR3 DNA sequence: TGTGCCAGCAGCGTAGTGGGGGAGGTTAACAATGAGCAGTTCTTC. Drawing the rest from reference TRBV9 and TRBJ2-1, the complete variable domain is DSGVTQTPKHLITATGQRVTLRCSPRSGDLSVYWYQQSLDQGLQFLIQYYNGEERAKGNILERFSAQQFPDLHSELNLSSLELGDSALYFCASSVVGEVNNEQFFGPGTRLTVL.